This entry is about one T cell receptor beta chain. This record comes from a study of blood T cell repertoires in COVID-19. Background on the study: PBMCs, B-cell-depleted T cells, or T cells provided the cDNA or gDNA that made up the material.

Under the authors' procedure: Amplification of reference gene primers provided the estimated nucleated cell counts. The data were produced by immunoSEQ multiplex PCR, yet TCRdb's version contains in-frame clones alone and is incomplete. V and J calls plus clone size are reproduced from that table; the DNA served to infer D and trimming. The sample includes around 250,000 clones, more than 75% of them seen just once. V was clipped by 0 bases and J by 2 bases; unmatched bases: 2. The CDR3 runs to 15 residues. The germline CDR1 and CDR2 sequences are MNHEY and SMNVEV (reference sequence). The source is a woman in her forties or fifties who had recovered from COVID-19. V usage is TRBV27 and J usage is TRBJ2-7; the match to TRBD1 covers 9 bases. Source material: PBMCs or T cells enriched from blood (not recorded which). The CDR3 protein is CASSLSGTGTYEQYF. As DNA, the CDR3 is TGTGCCAGCAGTTTATCGGGGACAGGGACCTACGAGCAGTACTTC.